Listed below are T cell receptor beta chains from one sample, sequenced in a study of PD-1 blockade in classical Hodgkin lymphoma. Sequencing used immunoSEQ multiplex PCR; TCRdb keeps in-frame clones, though not all of them. The table has under 75,000 clones, 88% seen once. This specimen consisted of peripheral blood mononuclear cells (PBMCs), obtained before the second cycle of nivolumab. The receptors were gathered from a human donor with classical Hodgkin lymphoma. The CDR3 runs from the conserved cysteine through the conserved F or W. The order of the fields is V gene, J gene, D gene, clone size, CDR3 DNA, CDR3 protein. A D gene is named only where the DNA matches it firmly. Rows may omit the clone size; those that give it use once, few, many or a size class.

TRBV28	TRBJ2-7	TRBD2	.	TGTGCCAGCATAAGCGTTCTAGCGGGGACCTACGAGCAGTACTTC	CASISVLAGTYEQYF
TRBV7-3	TRBJ2-3	.	.	TGTGCCAGCAGTTTCGACCCGGTGGGGAGCACAGATACGCAGTATTTT	CASSFDPVGSTDTQYF
TRBV25-1	TRBJ2-5	TRBD2	.	TGTGCCAGCAGACTAGCGGGGGCAGCGGGACAAGAGACCCAGTACTTC	CASRLAGAAGQETQYF
TRBV6-6	TRBJ1-2	TRBD1	.	TGTGCCAGCAGTTATGTACAGGGGGCCGGCTATGGCTACACCTTC	CASSYVQGAGYGYTF
TRBV19	TRBJ2-3	TRBD2	.	TGTGCCAGTAGTTCAGTCGGGTCCGGGAGGGGCACAGATACGCAGTATTTT	CASSSVGSGRGTDTQYF
TRBV14	TRBJ1-1	.	once	TGTGCCAGCAGCCAAGATGCAGGGAGAAACACTGAAGCTTTCTTT	CASSQDAGRNTEAFF
TRBV28	TRBJ1-5	.	.	TGTGCCAGCAGGTTTCCGGGCGCCGGCGGTCAGCCCCAGCATTTT	CASRFPGAGGQPQHF
TRBV5-1	TRBJ2-7	TRBD1	few	TGCGCCAGCAGACCCACCCTAGGGACAGAAGTCTACGAGCAGTACTTC	CASRPTLGTEVYEQYF
TRBV5-1	TRBJ2-5	TRBD2	.	TGCGCCAGCAGCTGGCGGGGGGGAGACGAGACCCAGTACTTC	CASSWRGGDETQYF
TRBV11-2	TRBJ2-3	.	.	TGTGCCAGCAGGCTTCGAACAGGGCTAGATACGCAGTATTTT	CASRLRTGLDTQYF
TRBV10-3	TRBJ1-1	.	.	TGTGCCATCAGTGAGTCGGGGGATACTGAAGCTTTCTTT	CAISESGDTEAFF
TRBV2	TRBJ1-6	TRBD1	.	TGTGCCAGCAGGTCGACAGGGGACTATAATTCACCCCTCCACTTT	CASRSTGDYNSPLHF
TRBV7-9	TRBJ2-7	.	few	TGTGCCAGCAGCCCCCGCCTGGGCCACGAGCAGTACTTC	CASSPRLGHEQYF
TRBV19	TRBJ2-6	.	.	TGTGCCAGTAGTCCTAGTGAATCTGGGGCCAACGTCCTGACTTTC	CASSPSESGANVLTF
TRBV15	TRBJ2-3	.	.	TGTGCCACCAGCAGAGAGGAGGAGGGAGATACGCAGTATTTT	CATSREEEGDTQYF
TRBV10-3	TRBJ2-2	TRBD1	.	TGTGCCATAGGACAGGGTAACACCGGGGAGCTGTTTTTT	CAIGQGNTGELFF
TRBV4-2	TRBJ2-2	.	.	TGTGCCAGCACTGACGAGGGAGTTCTAGGGAGCACCGGGGAGCTGTTTTTT	CASTDEGVLGSTGELFF
TRBV5-1	TRBJ1-5	.	.	TGCGCCAGCAGCAAGGACAGCTATAGCAATCAGCCCCAGCATTTT	CASSKDSYSNQPQHF
TRBV7-9	TRBJ1-5	.	.	TGTGCCAGCAGCTTAGACGGTTTATCCGGCCAGCCCCAGCATTTT	CASSLDGLSGQPQHF
TRBV28	TRBJ1-1	TRBD1	few	TGTGCCAGCAGTCGGGACAGGATTAGGGGGACTGAAGCTTTCTTT	CASSRDRIRGTEAFF
TRBV5-1	TRBJ2-1	.	few	TGCGCCAGCAGCTTGGCCGGGGACAAGAACAATGAGCAGTTCTTC	CASSLAGDKNNEQFF
TRBV6-5	TRBJ1-4	.	.	TGTGCCAGCAGTTACGCCCCGGGAGCCGAAAAACTGTTTTTT	CASSYAPGAEKLFF
TRBV7-9	TRBJ1-4	.	.	TGTGCCAGCAGCCCAGACCGGGGTGAAGAAAAACTGTTTTTT	CASSPDRGEEKLFF
TRBV6-6	TRBJ1-5	.	.	TGTGCCAGCAGTGTCCGGGACGGTAGCAATCAGCCCCAGCATTTT	CASSVRDGSNQPQHF
TRBV13	TRBJ2-5	TRBD2	few	TGTGCCAGCAGCACCCGGACTAGCGGGGGAGAGACCCAGTACTTC	CASSTRTSGGETQYF
TRBV6-4	TRBJ1-2	TRBD1	.	TGTGCCAGCACCTGGAAGCGGATGACGCGGGACAGGACAAACTATGGCTACACCTTC	CASTWKRMTRDRTNYGYTF
TRBV2	TRBJ1-5	.	few	TGTGCCAGCAGTGACTGGGGGCTCGCCCATCAGCCCCAGCATTTT	CASSDWGLAHQPQHF
TRBV9	TRBJ1-4	.	.	TGTGCCAGCAGCGTAACCGGGGCGTGGGAAGAAAAACTGTTTTTT	CASSVTGAWEEKLFF
TRBV23-1	TRBJ1-5	TRBD1	.	TGCGCCAGCAGTCTTGGACAGGGGAAGCAGCCCCAGCATTTT	CASSLGQGKQPQHF
TRBV28	TRBJ1-1	.	once	TGTGCCAGCAGCTTACAGGGAGTCACTGAAGCTTTCTTT	CASSLQGVTEAFF
TRBV5-1	TRBJ2-1	TRBD2	.	TGCGCCAGCGGACTAGCGGGGGACCTCAATGAGCAGTTCTTC	CASGLAGDLNEQFF
TRBV5-1	TRBJ2-7	.	.	TGCGCCAGCAGCTTAGCCAGCGAGGGGTCCTACGAGCAGTACTTC	CASSLASEGSYEQYF
TRBV5-1	TRBJ2-1	.	.	TGCGCCAGCAGCGATCGTTCTGAGCAGTTCTTC	CASSDRSEQFF
TRBV18	TRBJ2-7	TRBD1	.	TGTGCCAGCTCACCACTATATGGGACAGGGGTCTCCTACGAGCAGTACTTC	CASSPLYGTGVSYEQYF
TRBV6-5	TRBJ2-2	TRBD1	.	TGTGCCAGCAGTTACGACAGGGGGCGTACCGGGGAGCTGTTTTTT	CASSYDRGRTGELFF
TRBV28	TRBJ1-1	.	.	TGTGCCAGCAGTAGGAGGGGGTCGGGGCTGAACACTGAAGCTTTCTTT	CASSRRGSGLNTEAFF
TRBV2	TRBJ2-1	.	.	TGTGCCAGCAATGGCCAGGGCAACTACAATGAGCAGTTCTTC	CASNGQGNYNEQFF
TRBV27	TRBJ2-2	TRBD2	.	TGTGCCAGCAGTTTATTTGGAGCGGGGGGGTACACCGGGGAGCTGTTTTTT	CASSLFGAGGYTGELFF
TRBV5-1	TRBJ2-1	TRBD1	.	TGCGCCAGCAGCTTGGTGGGACAGTTTTACAATGAGCAGTTCTTC	CASSLVGQFYNEQFF
TRBV5-1	TRBJ1-2	TRBD1	.	TGCGCCAGCAGTTACTTCGGGACAGGGGAGGATGGCTACACCTTC	CASSYFGTGEDGYTF
TRBV7-9	TRBJ1-5	.	.	TGTGCCAGCCAAACGGGCCAAGGGGTTGATCAGCCCCAGCATTTT	CASQTGQGVDQPQHF